The sequence of this T cell receptor (beta chain) was determined in a study of T cell clonotyping in hematopoietic cell transplantation. Study conclusions and caveats: Few recipient clonotypes overlapped donors; over 95% were de novo at given depth. Pathologically expanded recipient clonotypes increased progressively from day 30 to day 180 as diversity fell. Graft donor and pretransplant recipient Inverse Simpson Index values predicted broader posttransplant TCR diversity.

Assay used: immunoSEQ multiplex PCR; TCRdb lists only in-frame clones, some missing. The sample has under 15,000 clones, roughly 92% seen once. Trimming took off 0 bases at V and 7 bases at J, with 10 bases between the two ends. This CDR3 region has 13 residues. The germline CDR1 and CDR2 sequences are MNHEY and SVGAGI. A word on this clone: Its specificity is unknown.

This clonotype was obtained from a female patient aged 50-59 years who had an allogeneic stem cell transplant from an unrelated donor, so the T cells may come from the graft donor. Some clones in this sample may be carry-over from other donors' samples. The chain uses TRBV6-5 and TRBJ2-7; D is uncertain. This specimen was PBMCs, taken 100 days after allogeneic stem cell transplant. The CDR3 nucleotides are TGTGCCAGCAGTTACTCAACCTCTAGGGAGCAGTACTTC. Translating gives CASSYSTSREQYF.